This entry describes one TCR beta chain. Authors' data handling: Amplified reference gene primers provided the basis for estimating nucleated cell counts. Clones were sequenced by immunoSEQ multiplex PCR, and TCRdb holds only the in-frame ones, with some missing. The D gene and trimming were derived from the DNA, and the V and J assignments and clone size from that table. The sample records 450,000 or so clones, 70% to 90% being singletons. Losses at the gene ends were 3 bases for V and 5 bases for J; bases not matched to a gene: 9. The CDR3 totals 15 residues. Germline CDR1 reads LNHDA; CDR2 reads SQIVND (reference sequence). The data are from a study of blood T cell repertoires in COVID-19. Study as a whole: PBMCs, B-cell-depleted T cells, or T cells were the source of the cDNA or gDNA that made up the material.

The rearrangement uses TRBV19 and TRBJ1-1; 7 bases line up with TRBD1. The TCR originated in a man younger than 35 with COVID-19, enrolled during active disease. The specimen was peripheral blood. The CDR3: CASSILLAGGTEAFF. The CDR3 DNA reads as TGTGCCAGTAGTATCCTCCTGGCAGGGGGTACTGAAGCTTTCTTT.